The present TCR beta chain was sequenced within a study of Ad26.COV2.S vaccination and SARS-CoV-2 variants. Per germline, CDR1 SGHRS and CDR2 YFSETQ. V lost 1 base and J lost 8, with 15 bases in between. CDR3 length: 14 residues. Sequencing was performed with immunoSEQ multiplex PCR; in TCRdb, only in-frame clones are kept and a portion is missing. Altogether 300,000 to 350,000 clones are present, about 82% being singletons, with the ten largest covering approximately 2.1%. Treatment: over 15 received Ad26.COV2.S at low or high dose, single or two shots; roughly five received placebo; per-sample allocation not given. Specimen acquisition occurred on day 63 following the initial vaccine or placebo injection.

The V gene is TRBV5-1, the J gene TRBJ1-2, with TRBD1 as a possible D gene (5 bases). This specimen consisted of peripheral blood, obtained in a trial of Ad26.COV2.S vaccine versus placebo. The sequence came from a person aged 18-60 years who received the Ad26.COV2.S COVID-19 vaccine or a placebo. This CDR3 is CASSLSRGAEGYTF. The DNA of the CDR3 is TGCGCCAGCAGCTTGAGTCGGGGCGCGGAAGGCTACACCTTC.